A single sample gave rise to the 25 T cell receptor beta chains below, sequenced in a study of blood T cell repertoires in COVID-19. Clones were sequenced by immunoSEQ multiplex PCR, and TCRdb holds only the in-frame ones, with some missing. Of about 34,000 clones in the sample, 80% were seen once. The sequenced sample consisted of peripheral blood. The receptors stem from a woman aged 70-85 years with acute or convalescent COVID-19.

This chain connects TRBV7-2 to TRBJ1-6; D unclear. The V end was cut by 1 base, the J end by 6 bases, with 7 bases between. This CDR3 comprises 14 residues. Germline assignment: CDR1 SGHTA and CDR2 FQGNSA. The chain's CDR3 is CASSLGRINSPLHF. The CDR3 DNA reads TGTGCCAGCAGCTTAGGGCGGATTAATTCACCCCTCCACTTT.

V usage is TRBV2 and J usage is TRBJ2-3; D call uncertain. The CDR3 totals 17 residues. Germline assignment: CDR1 SNHLY and CDR2 FYNNEI. Trimming shortened V by 7 bases and J by 2 bases, and 22 bases separated the two germline ends. In DNA, the CDR3 is TGTGCCAGCACCCCACCGTTTCTGAGCGCAGTCACAGATACGCAGTATTTT. Translating it yields CASTPPFLSAVTDTQYF.

The V gene is TRBV6-1, the J gene TRBJ1-1; no clear D. CDR3 size: 15 residues. Trimming cost V 1 base and J 4 bases, with 13 bases left between them. Germline CDR1 MNHNS, CDR2 SASEGT. CDR3 bases: TGTGCCAGCAGTGAAGGCAGCCAGGTGACCACTGAAGCTTTCTTT. Translating it yields CASSEGSQVTTEAFF.

This clone was detected only a few times. The CDR3 sequence: CASSQSGAQRHF. In DNA form, the CDR3 reads TGTGCCAGCAGCCAATCGGGCGCGCAAAGGCATTTT. The chain has TRBV16 and TRBJ1-5, with D uncertain. The CDR3 runs to 12 residues. Germline assignment: CDR1 KGHSY and CDR2 FQNENV. Trimming pared 0 bases from V and 15 bases from J, leaving 12 bases between. The full variable domain, rest sourced from reference TRBV16 and TRBJ1-5, is GEEVAQTPKHLVRGEGQKAKLYCAPIKGHSYVFWYQQVLKNEFKFLISFQNENVFDETGMPKERFSAKCLPNSPCSLEIQATKLEDSAVYFCASSQSGAQRHFGDGTRLSIL.

This rearrangement joins TRBV28 to TRBJ1-1; 7 bases align to TRBD1. The CDR3 length is 14 residues. The germline V gene has CDR1 MDHEN and CDR2 SYDVKM. J was trimmed by 0 bases and V by 8 bases; bases with no gene match: 6. CDR3 sequence (DNA): TGTGCCAGCCGATCGACAGGGCTGAACACTGAAGCTTTCTTT. Translation gives CASRSTGLNTEAFF.

The genes are TRBV6-2 or TRBV6-3 and TRBJ2-7; 8 bases fit TRBD1. The V segment lost 6 bases and the J segment 2 bases; nucleotides outside the gene matches: 6. The germline V gene has CDR1 MNHEY and CDR2 SVGEGT. This CDR3 has 14 amino acids. The CDR3 loop reads CASSKQGVTYEQYF. The DNA for the CDR3 is TGTGCCAGCAGCAAACAGGGGGTGACCTACGAGCAGTACTTC.

V usage is TRBV6-5 and J usage is TRBJ1-1; D gene unclear. Germline V gene sequence: CDR1 MNHEY, CDR2 SVGAGI. The CDR3 runs to 15 residues. V lost 0 bases and J lost 0, with 8 bases in between. CDR3 protein: CASSYSANLNTEAFF. The CDR3 DNA is TGTGCCAGCAGTTACTCTGCGAACTTGAACACTGAAGCTTTCTTT.

The J gene is TRBJ2-7, the V gene TRBV11-2; TRBD2 matches 10 bases. The CDR3 is 15 amino acids. Trimming took 1 base from V and 6 from J; bases not matched to a gene: 6. Germline CDR1 SGHAT, CDR2 FQNNGV. Here the CDR3 DNA reads TGTGCCAGCAGCTTAGGAGCTAGCGGGGGCCCCGAGCAGTACTTC. Amino acid sequence: CASSLGASGGPEQYF.

The table lists this clone with a count of one. The chain carries TRBV28 and TRBJ2-5, with 7 bases fitting TRBD1. This CDR3 contains 14 residues. Germline trimming cut 3 bases from V and 5 bases from J; bases unmatched to any gene: 6. Looked up from germline, CDR1 is MDHEN and CDR2 is SYDVKM. CDR3 DNA: TGTGCCAGCAGTTTCGACAGGGTTATCGAGACCCAGTACTTC. Translation gives CASSFDRVIETQYF. Full variable domain (rest looked up from reference TRBV28 and TRBJ2-5): DVKVTQSSRYLVKRTGEKVFLECVQDMDHENMFWYRQDPGLGLRLIYFSYDVKMKEKGDIPEGYSVSREKKERFSLILESASTNQTSMYLCASSFDRVIETQYFGPGTRLLVL.

The CDR3 coding sequence is TGTGCCAGCAGCAAAACAGGGGGCGCGGGTCAGCCCCAGCATTTT. Protein product: CASSKTGGAGQPQHF. This chain links TRBV3-1 (or the pseudogene TRBV3-2) with TRBJ1-5, with 9 bases fitting TRBD1. Germline values: CDR1 LGHDT, CDR2 YNNKEL (reference sequence). V trimming: 5 bases; J trimming: 6 bases; junction bases outside the gene matches: 8. The CDR3 totals 15 residues.

V usage is TRBV9 and J usage is TRBJ1-1; D possibly corresponds to TRBD1 (6 bases). The CDR3 covers 13 residues. The V gene's germline CDR1 is SGDLS and CDR2 YYNGEE. V lost 2 bases, J lost 1 base, and 6 bases lay in between. The CDR3 region is CASSVTGNTEAFF. The CDR3 DNA reads TGTGCCAGCAGCGTGACAGGGAACACTGAAGCTTTCTTT.

The chain joins TRBV5-8 to TRBJ2-1, with 8 bases matching TRBD2. V shed 0 bases, J shed 4 bases, and the junction held 3 bases outside the gene matches. The CDR3 has 15 residues. Germline CDR1 SGHTS, CDR2 YDEGEE. CDR3 DNA: TGTGCCAGCAGCTTGGTAGGGACTAGTTACAATGAGCAGTTCTTC. Amino acid sequence: CASSLVGTSYNEQFF.

The rearrangement links TRBV7-2 to TRBJ2-1; 8 nucleotides line up with TRBD2. The germline CDR1 and CDR2 sequences are SGHTA and FQGNSA. V lost 5 bases and J lost 6; bases outside the gene matches: 12. CDR3 length equals 16 residues. Here the CDR3 reads CASSGRSGLVGNEQFF. Written as DNA, the CDR3 is TGTGCCAGCAGCGGTAGATCGGGACTAGTGGGCAATGAGCAGTTCTTC.

This clone came up once. The gene calls are TRBV10-2 and TRBJ1-4; no reliable D call. The CDR3 extends over 15 amino acids. The germline V gene encodes CDR1 WSHSY and CDR2 SAAADI. Trimming pared 3 bases from V and 4 bases from J, leaving 12 bases between. Here the CDR3 reads CASSDPGRDNEKLFF. The CDR3 region has the DNA TGCGCCAGCAGTGACCCGGGAAGGGATAATGAAAAACTGTTTTTT.

This chain links TRBV29-1 with TRBJ2-3, with 9 nucleotides matching TRBD1. Trimming took 6 bases from V and 4 from J; bases not matched to a gene: 11. The germline V gene has CDR1 SQVTM and CDR2 ANQGSEA. CDR3 length: 15 amino acids. The CDR3 DNA is TGCAGCGTCCACGTCGGGGACAGGGCCCCAGATACGCAGTATTTT. This translates into CSVHVGDRAPDTQYF.

The chain couples TRBV5-1 to TRBJ2-1; 8 nucleotides agree with TRBD1. Germline values: CDR1 SGHRS, CDR2 YFSETQ. V lost 0 bases, J lost 3 bases, and 2 bases stayed unmatched. The CDR3 consists of 15 residues. The CDR3 loop reads CASSLGDRIYNEQFF. In nucleotides, the CDR3 is TGCGCCAGCAGCTTGGGGGACAGGATCTACAATGAGCAGTTCTTC.

The chain is built from TRBV2 and TRBJ1-6, with a possible D match to TRBD1 (5 bases). In germline, CDR1 is SNHLY, CDR2 FYNNEI. This CDR3 region has 16 residues. The CDR3 nucleotides are TGTTTGTCGGGGGGACTGACCAATCAAGGGAATTCACCCCTCCACTTT. Protein: CLSGGLTNQGNSPLHF.

This clone has more than one count but fewer than ten. This chain connects TRBV2 to TRBJ1-6; a weak D match, TRBD1 (6 bases). Trimming pared 2 bases from V and 9 bases from J, leaving 14 bases between. This CDR3 contains 15 residues. The germline gives CDR1 SNHLY, CDR2 FYNNEI. The CDR3 nucleotides are TGTGCCAGCAGTGAACAGGGGTTATCTAGTTCACCCCTCCACTTT. The encoded protein is CASSEQGLSSSPLHF. The complete variable domain, with remaining parts taken from reference TRBV2 and TRBJ1-6, reads EPEVTQTPSHQVTQMGQEVILRCVPISNHLYFYWYRQILGQKVEFLVSFYNNEISEKSEIFDDQFSVERPDGSNFTLKIRSTKLEDSAMYFCASSEQGLSSSPLHFGNGTRLTVT.

This chain joins TRBV6-1 and TRBJ2-7; 12 positions agree with TRBD2. The length of the CDR3 is 20 residues. V was pared by 0 bases and J by 4 bases, with 16 bases of the junction left unmatched. The germline V gene encodes CDR1 MNHNS and CDR2 SASEGT. The CDR3 DNA reads as TGTGCCAGCAGTGAAGCCCTCCCCCAGGGACTAGCGGGTGGGAGGTACGAGCAGTACTTC. This gives the protein CASSEALPQGLAGGRYEQYF.

The chain recombines TRBV5-1 with TRBJ2-7; possibly TRBD1 for D (6 bases). Per the germline V gene, CDR1 is SGHRS and CDR2 is YFSETQ. With 1 base removed from V and 12 bases from J, the gap between germline ends came to 20 bases. The length of the CDR3 is 14 residues. The CDR3 sequence: CASSLPQQGWGLYF. CDR3 bases: TGCGCCAGCAGCTTGCCTCAACAGGGTTGGGGGTTGTACTTC.

J is TRBJ1-2 and V is TRBV29-1; possible D gene TRBD1, 6 bases. Germline lookup yields CDR1 SQVTM and CDR2 ANQGSEA. The CDR3 consists of 9 residues. V was shortened by 4 bases and J by 14 bases, with 11 bases between the two germline ends. The CDR3 loop reads CSVGGTGTF. Here the CDR3 DNA reads TGCAGCGTTGGGGGTACAGGGACCTTC.

This rearrangement joins TRBV9 to TRBJ2-3; no clear D. V lost 2 bases, J lost 4 bases, and 17 bases lay in between. The CDR3 is 16 amino acids. The germline gives CDR1 SGDLS, CDR2 YYNGEE. CDR3 sequence reads: CASSVRSRSSSDTQYF. The CDR3 DNA follows: TGTGCCAGCAGCGTTAGATCGCGGAGTAGTTCAGATACGCAGTATTTT.

The chain couples TRBV5-4 to TRBJ2-7; 8 bases are shared with TRBD2. The CDR3 spans 15 residues. The V gene end was trimmed by 0 bases and the J gene end by 4 bases; junction bases not matched to a gene: 6. CDR1 is SGHNT, CDR2 YYREEE, per germline (reference sequence). CDR3 region: CASSLGGLGPYEQYF. The CDR3 nucleotides are TGTGCCAGCAGCTTGGGGGGACTAGGCCCTTACGAGCAGTACTTC.

The chain carries TRBV5-4 and TRBJ2-3; D possibly corresponds to TRBD2 (6 bases). CDR1 and CDR2 from the germline V gene are SGHNT and YYREEE (reference sequence). This CDR3 is 13 amino acids long. V lost 4 bases and J lost 3, with 9 bases in between. The CDR3 nucleotides read TGTGCCAGCAGCCCGGGAGTAACAGATACGCAGTATTTT. Translation: CASSPGVTDTQYF. The variable domain in full, completed from reference TRBV5-4 and TRBJ2-3, reads ETGVTQSPTHLIKTRGQQVTLRCSSQSGHNTVSWYQQALGQGPQFIFQYYREEENGRGNFPPRFSGLQFPNYSSELNVNALELDDSALYLCASSPGVTDTQYFGPGTRLTVL.

The chain joins TRBV6-5 to TRBJ1-3; TRBD1 is a possible D gene (6 bases). Germline V gene lookup returns CDR1 MNHEY and CDR2 SVGAGI. The CDR3 has 16 residues. Deletions cut 0 bases from V and 4 bases from J, with 13 bases between. CDR3 DNA sequence: TGTGCCAGCAGTTACTCGGTAGCAGGGGTCGGAAACACCATATATTTT. Protein: CASSYSVAGVGNTIYF.